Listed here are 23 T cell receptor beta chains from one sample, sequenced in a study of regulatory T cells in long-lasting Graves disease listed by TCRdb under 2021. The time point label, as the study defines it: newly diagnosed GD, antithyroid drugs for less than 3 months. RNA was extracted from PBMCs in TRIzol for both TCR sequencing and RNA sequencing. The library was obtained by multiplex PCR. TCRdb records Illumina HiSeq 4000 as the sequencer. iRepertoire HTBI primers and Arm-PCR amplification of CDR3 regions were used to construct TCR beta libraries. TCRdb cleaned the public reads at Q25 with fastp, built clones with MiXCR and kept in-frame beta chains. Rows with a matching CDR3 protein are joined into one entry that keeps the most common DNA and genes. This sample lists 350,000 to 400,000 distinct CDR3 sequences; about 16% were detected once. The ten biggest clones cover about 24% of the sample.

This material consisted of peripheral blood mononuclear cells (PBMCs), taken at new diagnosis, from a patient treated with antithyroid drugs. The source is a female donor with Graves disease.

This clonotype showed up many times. The CDR3 DNA reads as TGTGCCAGCAGCTTAGGGATCTCCTACAATGAGCAGTTCTTC. Translated, it gives CASSLGISYNEQFF. The chain combines TRBV7-9 with TRBJ2-1; no clear D gene. The germline V and J ends were trimmed by 1 base and 0 bases, with 4 bases remaining between them. From germline, CDR1 is SEHNR and CDR2 FQNEAQ (reference sequence). The CDR3 sequence is 14 residues long.

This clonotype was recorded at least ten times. The CDR3 coding sequence is TGTGCCAGCAGTCGGACAGGGGGCGAGACCCAGTACTTC. Protein: CASSRTGGETQYF. This chain links TRBV7-2 with TRBJ2-5; 11 bases are shared with TRBD1. V lost 6 bases and J lost 5; bases outside the gene matches: 2. The germline gives CDR1 SGHTA, CDR2 FQGNSA. CDR3 length: 13 amino acids. The full variable domain, rest sourced from reference TRBV7-2 and TRBJ2-5, is GAGVSQSPSNKVTEKGKDVELRCDPISGHTALYWYRQSLGQGLEFLIYFQGNSAPDKSGLPSDRFSAERTGGSVSTLTIQRTQQEDSAVYLCASSRTGGETQYFGPGTRLLVL.

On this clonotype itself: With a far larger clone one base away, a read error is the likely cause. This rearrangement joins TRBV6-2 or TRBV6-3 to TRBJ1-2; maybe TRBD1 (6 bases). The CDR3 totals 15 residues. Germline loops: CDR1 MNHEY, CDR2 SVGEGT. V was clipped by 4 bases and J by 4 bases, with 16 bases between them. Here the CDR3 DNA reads TGTGCCAGCAGTTCCCCCCAGGGGCGGCTCTATGGCTACACCTTC. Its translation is CASSSPQGRLYGYTF.

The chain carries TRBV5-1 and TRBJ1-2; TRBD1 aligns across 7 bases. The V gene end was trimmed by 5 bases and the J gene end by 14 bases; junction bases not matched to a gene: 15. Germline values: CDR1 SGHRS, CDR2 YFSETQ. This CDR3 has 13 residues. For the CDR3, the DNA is TGCGCCAGCAGTTTGACACTGACAGGGATTAGTACCTTC. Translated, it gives CASSLTLTGISTF.

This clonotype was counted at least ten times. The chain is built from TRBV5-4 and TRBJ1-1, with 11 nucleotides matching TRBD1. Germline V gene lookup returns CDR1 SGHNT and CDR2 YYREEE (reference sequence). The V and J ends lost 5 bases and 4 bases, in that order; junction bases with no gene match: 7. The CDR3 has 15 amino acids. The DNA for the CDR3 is TGTGCCAGCAGTGCCGGACAGGGGGCGTCCACTGAAGCTTTCTTT. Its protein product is CASSAGQGASTEAFF.

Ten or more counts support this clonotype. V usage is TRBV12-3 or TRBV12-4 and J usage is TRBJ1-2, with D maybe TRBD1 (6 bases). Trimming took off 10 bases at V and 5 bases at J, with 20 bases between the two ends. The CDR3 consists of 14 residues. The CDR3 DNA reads TGTGCCACCCAACCAACGACAGGACTGTATGGCTACACCTTC. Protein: CATQPTTGLYGYTF.

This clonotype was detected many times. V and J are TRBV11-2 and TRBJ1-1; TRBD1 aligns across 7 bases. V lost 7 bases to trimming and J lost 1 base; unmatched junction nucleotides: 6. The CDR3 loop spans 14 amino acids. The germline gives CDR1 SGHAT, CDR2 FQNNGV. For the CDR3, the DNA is TGTGCCAGCACACTGACAGGGAGGAACACTGAAGCTTTCTTT. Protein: CASTLTGRNTEAFF.

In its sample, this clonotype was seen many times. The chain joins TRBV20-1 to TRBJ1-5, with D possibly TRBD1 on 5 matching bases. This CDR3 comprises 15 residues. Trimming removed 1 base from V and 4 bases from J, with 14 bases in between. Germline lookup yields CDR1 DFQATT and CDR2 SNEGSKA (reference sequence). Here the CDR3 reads CSARGSGRENQPQHF. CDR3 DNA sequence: TGCAGTGCTAGAGGTTCCGGCAGGGAGAATCAGCCCCAGCATTTT.

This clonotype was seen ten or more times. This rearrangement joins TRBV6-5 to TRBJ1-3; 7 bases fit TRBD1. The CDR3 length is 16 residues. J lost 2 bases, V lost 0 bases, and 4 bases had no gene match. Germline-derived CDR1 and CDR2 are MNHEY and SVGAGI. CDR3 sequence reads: CASSYSRGPTGNTIYF. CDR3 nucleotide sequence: TGTGCCAGCAGTTACTCGAGGGGGCCCACTGGAAACACCATATATTTT.

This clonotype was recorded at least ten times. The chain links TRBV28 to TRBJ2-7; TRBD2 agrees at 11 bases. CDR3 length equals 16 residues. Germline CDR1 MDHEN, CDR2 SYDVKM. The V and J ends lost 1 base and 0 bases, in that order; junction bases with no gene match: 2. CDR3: CASSLFGLAGSYEQYF. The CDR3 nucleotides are TGTGCCAGCAGTTTATTTGGACTAGCGGGCTCCTACGAGCAGTACTTC. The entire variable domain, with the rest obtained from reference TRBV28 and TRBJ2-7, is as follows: DVKVTQSSRYLVKRTGEKVFLECVQDMDHENMFWYRQDPGLGLRLIYFSYDVKMKEKGDIPEGYSVSREKKERFSLILESASTNQTSMYLCASSLFGLAGSYEQYFGPGTRLTVT.

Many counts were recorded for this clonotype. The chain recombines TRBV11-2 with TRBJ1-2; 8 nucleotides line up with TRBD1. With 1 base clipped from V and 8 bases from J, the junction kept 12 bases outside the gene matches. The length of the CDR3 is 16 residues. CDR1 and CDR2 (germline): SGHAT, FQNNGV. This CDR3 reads CASSLVSAGTGRGYTF. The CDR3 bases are TGTGCCAGCAGCTTAGTCTCTGCCGGGACAGGAAGAGGCTACACCTTC.

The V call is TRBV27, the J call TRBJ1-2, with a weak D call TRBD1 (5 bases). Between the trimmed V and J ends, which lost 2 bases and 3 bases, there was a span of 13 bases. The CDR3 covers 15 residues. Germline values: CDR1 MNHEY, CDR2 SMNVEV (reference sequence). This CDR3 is CASSLRLGRDYGYTF. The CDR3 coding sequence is TGTGCCAGCAGTTTAAGATTGGGCAGGGACTATGGCTACACCTTC.

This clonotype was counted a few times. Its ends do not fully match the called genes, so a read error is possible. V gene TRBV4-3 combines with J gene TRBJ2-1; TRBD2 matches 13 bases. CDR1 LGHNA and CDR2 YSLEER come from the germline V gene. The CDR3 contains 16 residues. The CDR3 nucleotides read TGCGCCGGCAGCCCGGTCGGACTAGCGGGAGAGAATGAGCAGTTCTTC. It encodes CAGSPVGLAGENEQFF.

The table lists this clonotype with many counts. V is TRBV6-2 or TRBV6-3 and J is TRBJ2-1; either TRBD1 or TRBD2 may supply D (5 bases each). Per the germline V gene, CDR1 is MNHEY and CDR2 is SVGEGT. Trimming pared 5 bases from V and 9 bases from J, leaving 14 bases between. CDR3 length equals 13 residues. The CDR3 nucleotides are TGTGCCAGCAGTCCGGGGCAGGGACCTGAGCAGTTCTTC. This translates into CASSPGQGPEQFF.

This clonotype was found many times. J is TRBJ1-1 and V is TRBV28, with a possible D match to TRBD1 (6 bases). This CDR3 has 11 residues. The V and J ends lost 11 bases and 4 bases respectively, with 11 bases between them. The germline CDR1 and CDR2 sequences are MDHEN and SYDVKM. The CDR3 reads CAALGGTEAFF. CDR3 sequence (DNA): TGTGCCGCCCTAGGGGGCACTGAAGCTTTCTTT.

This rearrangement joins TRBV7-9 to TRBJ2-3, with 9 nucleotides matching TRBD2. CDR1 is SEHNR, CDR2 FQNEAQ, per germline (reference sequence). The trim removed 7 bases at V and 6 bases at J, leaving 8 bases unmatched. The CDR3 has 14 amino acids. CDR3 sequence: CASNTAGGRDTQYF. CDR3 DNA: TGTGCCAGCAACACAGCGGGAGGCCGGGATACGCAGTATTTT. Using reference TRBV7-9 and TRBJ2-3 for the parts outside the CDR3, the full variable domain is DTGVSQNPRHKITKRGQNVTFRCDPISEHNRLYWYRQTLGQGPEFLTYFQNEAQLEKSRLLSDRFSAERPKGSFSTLEIQRTEQGDSAMYLCASNTAGGRDTQYFGPGTRLTVL.

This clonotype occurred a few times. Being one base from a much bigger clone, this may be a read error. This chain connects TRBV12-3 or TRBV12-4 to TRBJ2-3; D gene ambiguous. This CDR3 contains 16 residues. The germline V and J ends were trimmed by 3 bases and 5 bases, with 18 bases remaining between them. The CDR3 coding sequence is TGTGCCAGCAGTTTGTGGCGGAAAGGGATGGGAGATACGCAGTATTTT. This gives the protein CASSLWRKGMGDTQYF.

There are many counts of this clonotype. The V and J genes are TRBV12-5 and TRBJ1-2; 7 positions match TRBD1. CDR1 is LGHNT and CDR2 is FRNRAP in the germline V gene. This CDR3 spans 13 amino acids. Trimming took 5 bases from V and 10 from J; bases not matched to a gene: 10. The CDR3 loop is CASGPYPGQPYTF. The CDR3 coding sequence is TGTGCTAGTGGTCCCTATCCGGGACAGCCCTACACCTTC.

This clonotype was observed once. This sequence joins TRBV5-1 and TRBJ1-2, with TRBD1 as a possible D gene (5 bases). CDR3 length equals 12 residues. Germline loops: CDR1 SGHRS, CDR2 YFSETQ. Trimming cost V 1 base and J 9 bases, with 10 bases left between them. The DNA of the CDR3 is TGCGCCAGCAGCTTGCTGGGGGAGAGCTACACCTTC. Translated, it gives CASSLLGESYTF.

The CDR3 DNA reads as TGTGCCAGCAGTTTACGTGGGACGGCGAATGAGCAGTACTTC. Its translation is CASSLRGTANEQYF. The gene calls are TRBV27 and TRBJ2-7; D possibly uses TRBD1 or TRBD2 (5 bases each). Trimming removed 2 bases from V and 7 bases from J, with 15 bases in between. Per the germline V gene, CDR1 is MNHEY and CDR2 is SMNVEV (reference sequence). The CDR3 has 14 amino acids.

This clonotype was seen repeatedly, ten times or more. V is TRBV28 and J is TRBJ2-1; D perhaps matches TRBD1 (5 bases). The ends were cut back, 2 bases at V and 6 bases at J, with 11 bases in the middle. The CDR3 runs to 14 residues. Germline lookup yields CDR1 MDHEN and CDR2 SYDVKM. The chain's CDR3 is CASSLGMGRNEQFF. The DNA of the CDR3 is TGTGCCAGCAGTTTAGGAATGGGGCGCAATGAGCAGTTCTTC. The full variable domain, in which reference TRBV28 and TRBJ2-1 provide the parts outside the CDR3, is DVKVTQSSRYLVKRTGEKVFLECVQDMDHENMFWYRQDPGLGLRLIYFSYDVKMKEKGDIPEGYSVSREKKERFSLILESASTNQTSMYLCASSLGMGRNEQFFGPGTRLTVL.

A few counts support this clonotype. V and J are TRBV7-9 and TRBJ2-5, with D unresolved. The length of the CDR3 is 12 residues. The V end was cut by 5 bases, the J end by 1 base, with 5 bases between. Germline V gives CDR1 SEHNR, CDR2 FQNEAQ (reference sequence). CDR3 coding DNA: TGTGCCAGCAGCGACATCCAAGAGACCCAGTACTTC. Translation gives CASSDIQETQYF.

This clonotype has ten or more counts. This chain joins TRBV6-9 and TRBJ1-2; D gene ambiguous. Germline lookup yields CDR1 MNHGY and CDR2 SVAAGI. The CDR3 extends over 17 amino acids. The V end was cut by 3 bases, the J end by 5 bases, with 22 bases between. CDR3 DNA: TGTGCCAGCAGTTACTTGACGGCACAGCTACCTGAGTATGGCTACACCTTC. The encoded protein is CASSYLTAQLPEYGYTF.